This entry lists 3 T cell receptor beta chains sequenced from one sample in a study of blood T cell repertoires in COVID-19. Clones were sequenced by immunoSEQ multiplex PCR, and TCRdb holds only the in-frame ones, with some missing. The sample includes around 200,000 clones, about 81% seen only once; the top ten take roughly 8.7%. The sequencing sample was made of PBMCs or T cells enriched from blood (not recorded which). These receptor sequences come from a man in his forties who had recovered from COVID-19.

As regards this clone: At one end, the junction sequence differs from germline, possibly due to a read error. The chain combines TRBV24-1 with TRBJ1-5; 7 bases line up with TRBD1. Germline V lookup: CDR1 KGHDR, CDR2 SFDVKD. The CDR3 contains 18 residues. The CDR3 region is CATSDRSEKQGVNQPQHF. The CDR3 DNA reads as TGTGCCACAAGTGATAGGTCCGAGAAGCAGGGGGTAAATCAGCCCCAGCATTTT.

The chain has TRBV28 and TRBJ1-4; D perhaps matches TRBD1 (6 bases). V lost 3 bases to trimming and J lost 8 bases, with 13 bases between them. This CDR3 spans 14 amino acids. Looked up from germline, CDR1 is MDHEN and CDR2 is SYDVKM. The CDR3: CASSFSAGEEKLFF. Here the CDR3 DNA reads TGTGCCAGCAGTTTTTCCGCAGGGGAGGAAAAACTGTTTTTT.

The chain recombines TRBV25-1 with TRBJ2-7; 7 bases fit TRBD1. The V gene's germline CDR1 is MGHDK and CDR2 SYGVNS. The trim removed 2 bases at V and 3 bases at J, leaving 4 bases unmatched. The CDR3 contains 14 residues. The CDR3 DNA follows: TGTGCCAGCAGTGAAAGGACAGGAGACTACGAGCAGTACTTC. Amino acids: CASSERTGDYEQYF.